The table lists the clone carrying this T cell receptor beta chain with a count of one. No antigen is known for it. This sample was taken from a study of shared clonotypes between healthy human individuals. On the study more broadly: CD4 naive and CD4 memory each took three plates per donor, while CD8 naive took two and CD8 memory one.

An even split of each subset's genomic DNA across several immunoSEQ plates was performed. The method was immunoSEQ multiplex PCR; TCRdb's version includes in-frame clones alone and lacks a portion of them. Of about 2.1 million clones listed, approximately 92% are singletons. Naive CD8 isolation took CD45RO-negative cells positively selected for CCR7 and excluded terminally differentiated effector memory CD45RA+ cells. This CDR3 comprises 15 residues. The ends lost 6 bases at V and 6 bases at J; junction bases unmatched: 12. The V gene's germline CDR1 is MNHEY and CDR2 SVGAGI. Study results and caveats: Researchers sampled only blood; tissue repertoires likely differ. The expectation was that sequencing depth would affect clonotype sharing among donors.

This TCR was recovered from a man between 18 and 35 years old in good health. Some clones in this sample may be carry-over from other donors' samples. The material sequenced was naive CD8+ T cells from PBMCs. This rearrangement joins TRBV6-5 to TRBJ2-5, with TRBD2 matching over 8 bases. In DNA, the CDR3 is TGTGCCAGCAGAGGAAGACTAGCGCCTGGAAAGACCCAGTACTTC. Encoded protein: CASRGRLAPGKTQYF.